This is a list of T cell receptor beta chains from one sample in a study of blood T cells in healthy people across ages. TCRdb reprocessed the 5' RACE reads with MiXCR, giving one entry per CDR3 protein. This table has about 570,000 distinct CDR3 sequences, approximately 27% appearing once. Material: blood. All receptors derive from a woman in her 70s in good health. The CDR3 runs from the conserved cysteine through the conserved F or W.

V,CDR3
TRBV20-1,CSAREGHANTEAFF
TRBV15,CATSRDSSSGGDEQFF
TRBV4-3,CASSQDLASGVPDTQYF
TRBV4-1,CASSQVATVTFF
TRBV27,CASSFGTGVNEQYF
TRBV7-6,CASSLGPTGNGYTF
TRBV5-1,CASSLTPTGAGNTEAFF
TRBV5-1,CASSYRAELYEQYF
TRBV6-2/TRBV6-3,CASSPRGVSYQPQHF
TRBV19,CAIGTARNQPQHF
TRBV20-1,CSAPRPGETQYF
TRBV9,CASSVQGNRRDTEAFF
TRBV4-2,CASSQEEAYQETQYF
TRBV7-9,CACSLSQGAETQYF
TRBV9,CASSVPAWGRTSGANVLTF
TRBV24-1,CATSDSPPGTGAFF
TRBV20-1,CSARDQVLPTDTQYF
TRBV9,CASSVSPNQRQYF
TRBV5-1,CASTDPRATEQFF
TRBV27,CASRPRDGEWGNEKLFF
TRBV5-1,CASSFPSGEQYF
TRBV9,CASSPGRGQSGYTF
TRBV7-9,CASSLARGGSADTQYF
TRBV7-2,CANSLGLARSSGANVLTF
TRBV19,CASSPRLDQHSGANVLTF
TRBV6-2/TRBV6-3,CAGGGAGEQFF
TRBV3-1,CASSPTAAAFYNEQFF
TRBV4-2,CASSQVQGQGANVLTF
TRBV7-9,CASISTTGWANYGYTF
TRBV24-1,CATSPAGLRGSRDTQYF
TRBV19,CASSHRGGSYNEQFF
TRBV2,CASAETGLGSPLHF
TRBV5-1,CASSPSNSGANVLTF
TRBV4-1,CASSRTTGFDEQFF
TRBV6-6,CASRSQGNEQYF
TRBV6-1,CASSENGLAGGTLREQFF
TRBV4-3,CASSQEQAGTEAFF
TRBV7-8,CASSLSGGTGTQYF
TRBV18,CASSQTRPEQFF
TRBV12-3/TRBV12-4,CASSSQGQTQYF
TRBV24-1,CATGHSNQPQHF
TRBV7-2,CASSLRVQTQYF
TRBV20-1,CSAAGETQYF
TRBV6-6,CASSYGGKRADTQYF
TRBV20-1,CSARKGGLNEQFF
TRBV2,CASSTTSASNTGELFF
TRBV7-2,CASSPVGVSGNTIYF
TRBV13,CASSPTRSSGDTQYF
TRBV18,CASSPPGGVTLHF
TRBV2,CASSVGGVGGNEQFF
TRBV20-1,CSANEYSNQPQHF